What follows are 22 T cell receptor beta chains derived from one specimen sequenced in a study of blood T cell repertoires in COVID-19. Produced via immunoSEQ multiplex PCR; TCRdb's table is partial and in-frame only. The data show 55,000 to 65,000 clones, around 87% seen once. What was sequenced was peripheral blood. Every receptor here comes from a man in his 60s with active or convalescent COVID-19.

V is TRBV11-2 and J is TRBJ2-3; TRBD2 aligns across 8 bases. The CDR3 loop spans 16 amino acids. In germline, CDR1 is SGHAT, CDR2 FQNNGV. V lost 4 bases to trimming and J lost 2 bases; unmatched junction nucleotides: 8. The CDR3 DNA reads TGTGCCAGCAGCTCCCGTACTAGCGGAACCACAGATACGCAGTATTTT. It translates to CASSSRTSGTTDTQYF.

This clone was found a few times. The V and J genes are TRBV9 and TRBJ2-3, with 9 bases identical to TRBD1. This CDR3 has 16 amino acids. Germline CDR1 is SGDLS and CDR2 is YYNGEE. Germline trimming cut 0 bases from V and 6 bases from J; bases unmatched to any gene: 8. CDR3 protein: CASSVAGTGFSDTQYF. DNA for the CDR3: TGTGCCAGCAGCGTAGCCGGGACAGGGTTTTCCGATACGCAGTATTTT.

This clone appeared a single time. The V and J genes are TRBV18 and TRBJ2-7; 12 bases match TRBD2. Germline trimming cut 2 bases from V and 5 bases from J; bases unmatched to any gene: 10. Per the germline V gene, CDR1 is KGHSH and CDR2 is LQKENI. The CDR3 is 17 residues long. CDR3 sequence reads: CASSPGLAGGPLNEQYF. The DNA of the CDR3 is TGTGCCAGCTCACCAGGGCTAGCGGGAGGGCCCCTGAACGAGCAGTACTTC.

The genes are TRBV2 and TRBJ2-7; a weak D match, TRBD1 (6 bases). The CDR3 spans 16 residues. V shed 4 bases and J shed 2 bases, with 18 bases lying between them. CDR1 and CDR2 from the germline V gene are SNHLY and FYNNEI. CDR3 loop: CASSGLRQAGAYEQYF. The CDR3 nucleotides are TGTGCCAGCAGTGGGTTAAGACAGGCTGGGGCCTACGAGCAGTACTTC.

V usage is TRBV2 and J usage is TRBJ1-5, with D possibly being TRBD1 (5 bases). The V gene lost 8 bases and the J gene lost 4 bases, with 12 bases spanning the gap. Looked up from germline, CDR1 is SNHLY and CDR2 is FYNNEI. The CDR3 length is 13 residues. CDR3 loop: CASWGGGNQPQHF. Written as DNA, the CDR3 is TGTGCCAGCTGGGGGGGTGGGAATCAGCCCCAGCATTTT.

As DNA, the CDR3 is TGTGCCAGTAGTCAGCGGGGACAGGGGAGATACGAGCAGTACTTC. Translation gives CASSQRGQGRYEQYF. The V call is TRBV19, the J call TRBJ2-7, with 10 bases that match TRBD1. In germline, CDR1 is LNHDA, CDR2 SQIVND (reference sequence). The CDR3 covers 15 residues. The V and J ends lost 5 bases and 4 bases, in that order; junction bases with no gene match: 8.

The chain links TRBV5-5 to TRBJ1-2; 10 bases line up with TRBD1. J was trimmed by 6 bases and V by 0 bases; bases with no gene match: 11. The length of the CDR3 is 17 residues. The germline V gene encodes CDR1 SGHKS and CDR2 YYEKEE (reference sequence). This CDR3 reads CASSLGGTGAYGNGYTF. CDR3 bases: TGTGCCAGCAGCTTGGGCGGGACAGGGGCGTATGGTAATGGCTACACCTTC.

V gene TRBV5-1 combines with J gene TRBJ2-2; D is ambiguous. Germline V gene data show CDR1 as SGHRS and CDR2 as YFSETQ. This CDR3 has 13 residues. Trimming took 0 bases from V and 8 from J, leaving 8 bases between them. The CDR3 is CASSLDSHGELFF. In DNA, the CDR3 is TGCGCCAGCAGCTTGGACTCCCATGGGGAGCTGTTTTTT.

This clone appeared a single time. This chain joins TRBV27 and TRBJ1-1; D is unresolved. Trimming shortened V by 0 bases and J by 3 bases, and 11 bases separated the two germline ends. This CDR3 has 15 residues. Germline V lookup: CDR1 MNHEY, CDR2 SMNVEV (reference sequence). CDR3 DNA: TGTGCCAGCAGTTTATCCCGAGTGAGGGACACTGAAGCTTTCTTT. It codes for CASSLSRVRDTEAFF.

The chain carries TRBV19 and TRBJ2-7, with 13 bases that match TRBD2. There are 18 residues in the CDR3. V dropped 3 bases and J dropped 3; count of bases not matched to a gene: 11. CDR1 is LNHDA, CDR2 SQIVND, per germline (reference sequence). In nucleotides, the CDR3 is TGTGCCAGTAGTATGGTACTAGCGGGAGGGCCAACCCACTACGAGCAGTACTTC. It codes for CASSMVLAGGPTHYEQYF.

The V and J genes are TRBV2 and TRBJ2-7; 8 bases align to TRBD1. The J segment lost 5 bases and the V segment lost 7 bases, leaving 4 bases of the junction unmatched. In germline, CDR1 is SNHLY, CDR2 FYNNEI. The CDR3 is 12 residues long. CDR3 nucleotide sequence: TGTGCCAGCAACAGGGGGGCCCACGAGCAGTACTTC. It is translated as CASNRGAHEQYF.

The chain couples TRBV3-1 (or the pseudogene TRBV3-2) to TRBJ2-3; a weak D match, TRBD1 (6 bases). The CDR3 totals 13 residues. In germline, CDR1 is LGHDT, CDR2 YNNKEL (reference sequence). V lost 3 bases, J lost 5 bases, and 9 bases lay in between. The CDR3: CASSQGAGDTQYF. CDR3 in DNA: TGTGCCAGCAGCCAGGGGGCGGGAGATACGCAGTATTTT.

The V call is TRBV5-1, the J call TRBJ2-7; weak D call: TRBD2 (6 bases). Germline CDR1 is SGHRS and CDR2 is YFSETQ. This CDR3 is 16 amino acids long. Trimming removed 0 bases from V and 0 bases from J, with 13 bases in between. CDR3: CASSLGPGASSYEQYF. The CDR3 nucleotides are TGCGCCAGCAGCTTGGGTCCGGGAGCGAGCTCCTACGAGCAGTACTTC.

The chain couples TRBV11-2 to TRBJ1-4; D is possibly TRBD1 (5 bases). CDR1 is SGHAT and CDR2 is FQNNGV in the germline V gene. The CDR3 runs 15 residues. Deletions cut 5 bases from V and 7 bases from J, with 17 bases between. The CDR3 spells CASSPARSQGEKLFF. The CDR3 DNA reads TGTGCCAGCAGCCCAGCTCGGAGTCAGGGTGAAAAACTGTTTTTT.

The chain carries TRBV18 and TRBJ1-1, with 9 bases fitting TRBD1. V was pared by 4 bases and J by 1 base, with 4 bases of the junction left unmatched. Germline assignment: CDR1 KGHSH and CDR2 LQKENI. There are 15 residues in the CDR3. The chain's CDR3 is CASSRGQGQNTEAFF. DNA for the CDR3: TGTGCCAGCTCACGGGGACAGGGACAGAACACTGAAGCTTTCTTT.

A few counts support this clone. This chain joins TRBV6-5 and TRBJ2-7; the D gene is possibly TRBD1 (7 bases). This CDR3 is built from 13 residues. The V end lost 3 bases, the J end lost 6 bases, and 12 bases lay between the germline ends. CDR1 is MNHEY, CDR2 SVGAGI, per germline. This chain's CDR3 is CASSYGGGGEQYF. The DNA for the CDR3 is TGTGCCAGCAGTTATGGAGGGGGCGGCGAGCAGTACTTC.

V usage is TRBV20-1 and J usage is TRBJ1-2; 9 bases agree with TRBD1. This CDR3 contains 14 residues. Germline CDR1 is DFQATT and CDR2 is SNEGSKA (reference sequence). With V trimmed by 3 bases and J by 3 bases, 5 bases remained unmatched. The CDR3 nucleotides are TGCAGTGCTAGTCCGGGACAGGGTTACTATGGCTACACCTTC. Amino acids: CSASPGQGYYGYTF.

In its sample, this clone was seen a few times. The chain is built from TRBV19 and TRBJ2-4, with D tentatively TRBD1 (5 bases). V was clipped by 6 bases and J by 1 base, with 13 bases between them. This CDR3 is 15 amino acids long. CDR1 and CDR2 (germline): LNHDA, SQIVND (reference sequence). CDR3 sequence (DNA): TGTGCCAGTAGCCGATCAGGGTCGGCCAAAAACATTCAGTACTTC. Its protein product is CASSRSGSAKNIQYF.

The CDR3 protein is CASSSTGVGSPLHF. The DNA for the CDR3 is TGTGCCAGCAGCTCCACAGGGGTCGGTTCACCCCTCCACTTT. The chain combines TRBV5-6 with TRBJ1-6, with 7 bases lining up with TRBD1. Germline trimming cut 3 bases from V and 9 bases from J; bases unmatched to any gene: 6. The CDR3 sequence is 14 residues long. The germline V gene has CDR1 SGHDT and CDR2 YYEEEE.

The chain has TRBV19 and TRBJ1-3; D not resolved. Per the germline V gene, CDR1 is LNHDA and CDR2 is SQIVND (reference sequence). This CDR3 region has 13 residues. The ends were cut back, 4 bases at V and 0 bases at J, with 4 bases in the middle. The CDR3 reads CASSTISGNTIYF. CDR3 nucleotides: TGTGCCAGTAGTACAATCTCTGGAAACACCATATATTTT. Full variable domain (missing parts from reference TRBV19 and TRBJ1-3): DGGITQSPKYLFRKEGQNVTLSCEQNLNHDAMYWYRQDPGQGLRLIYYSQIVNDFQKGDIAEGYSVSREKKESFPLTVTSAQKNPTAFYLCASSTISGNTIYFGEGSWLTVV.

This rearrangement joins TRBV6-6 to TRBJ1-2; possible D gene TRBD1, 5 bases. Germline CDR1 reads MNHNY; CDR2 reads SVGAGI (reference sequence). Trimming took off 8 bases at V and 5 bases at J, with 15 bases between the two ends. This CDR3 is 13 amino acids long. CDR3 protein: CASCSHRSYGYTF. The DNA for the CDR3 is TGTGCCAGCTGTAGTCACAGGTCATATGGCTACACCTTC.

V usage is TRBV6-8 and J usage is TRBJ2-2, with TRBD2 matching 8 bases. V lost 0 bases and J lost 3; bases outside the gene matches: 12. This CDR3 comprises 19 residues. CDR1 and CDR2 (germline): MNHGY, SAAAGT. CDR3 loop: CASSYSCRLATPHTGELFF. DNA of the CDR3: TGTGCCAGCAGTTACTCGTGTCGACTAGCGACGCCTCACACCGGGGAGCTGTTTTTT.